This TCR beta chain was identified during a study of cytomegalovirus exposure and HLA in healthy donors. Across the study: T cells numbering about 200 million yielded fewer than 140 million unique TCR beta sequences in an earlier analysis. Of over 350 genotyped donors, roughly 81% grouped in the Caucasian-associated ancestry cluster. Study-level results: Among TCR beta chains, those listed as cytomegalovirus-associated numbered some 160.

Primers for the PCR totalled 60 Vbeta and 13 Jbeta. Sequenced by immunoSEQ multiplex PCR; TCRdb stores in-frame clones only, minus some. This table has around 120,000 clones, approximately 81% appearing once. With regard to this clone: Its cognate antigen is unknown.

The germline V gene encodes CDR1 GTSNPN and CDR2 SVGIG (reference sequence). Unmatched junction bases numbered 6, after V lost 4 bases and J lost 7 bases. The CDR3 runs to 13 residues. Sequenced: PBMCs. The chain links TRBV30 to TRBJ1-5, with 8 nucleotides matching TRBD1. This clonotype originated in a man under 40 in good health and CMV-seropositive. The CDR3 is CAWTGGEGQPQHF. In DNA form, the CDR3 reads TGTGCCTGGACAGGGGGCGAAGGGCAGCCCCAGCATTTT. The full variable domain, completed using reference TRBV30 and TRBJ1-5, is SQTIHQWPATLVQPVGSPLSLECTVEGTSNPNLYWYRQAAGRGLQLLFYSVGIGQISSEVPQNLSASRPQDRQFILSSKKLLLSDSGFYLCAWTGGEGQPQHFGDGTRLSIL.